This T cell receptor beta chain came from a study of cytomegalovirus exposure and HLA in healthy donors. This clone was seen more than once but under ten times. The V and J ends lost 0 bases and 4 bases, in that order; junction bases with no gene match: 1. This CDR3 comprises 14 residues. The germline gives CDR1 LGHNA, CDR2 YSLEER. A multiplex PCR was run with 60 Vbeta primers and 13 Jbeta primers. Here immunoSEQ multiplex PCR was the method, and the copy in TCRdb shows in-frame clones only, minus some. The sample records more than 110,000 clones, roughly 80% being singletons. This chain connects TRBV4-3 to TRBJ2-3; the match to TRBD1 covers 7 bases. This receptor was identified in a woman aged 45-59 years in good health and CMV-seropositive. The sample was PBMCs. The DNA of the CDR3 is TGCGCCAGCAGCCAAGATCAGGGGGCAGATACGCAGTATTTT. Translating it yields CASSQDQGADTQYF.